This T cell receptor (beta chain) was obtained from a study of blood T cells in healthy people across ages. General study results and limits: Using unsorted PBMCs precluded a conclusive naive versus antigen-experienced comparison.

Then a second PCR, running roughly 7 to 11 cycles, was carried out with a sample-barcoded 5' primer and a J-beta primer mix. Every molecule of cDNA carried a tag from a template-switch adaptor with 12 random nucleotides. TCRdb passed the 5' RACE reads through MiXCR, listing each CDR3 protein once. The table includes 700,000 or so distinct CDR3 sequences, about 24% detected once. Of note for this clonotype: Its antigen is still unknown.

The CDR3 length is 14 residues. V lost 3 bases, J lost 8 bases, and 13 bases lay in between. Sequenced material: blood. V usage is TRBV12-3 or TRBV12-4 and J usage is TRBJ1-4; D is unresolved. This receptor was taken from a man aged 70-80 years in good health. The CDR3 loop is CASSFGVQGEKLFF. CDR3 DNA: TGTGCCAGCAGTTTCGGGGTACAAGGGGAAAAACTGTTTTTT.